These 32 T cell receptor beta chains were sequenced from one sample in a study of blood T cell repertoires in COVID-19. Here immunoSEQ multiplex PCR was the method, and the copy in TCRdb shows in-frame clones only, minus some. The table has about 280,000 clones, roughly 85% seen once. The sample comprised peripheral blood. These receptors were collected from a woman in her 70s with acute or convalescent COVID-19.

J is TRBJ1-4 and V is TRBV6-6; D gene ambiguous. The CDR3 is made up of 13 amino acids. The V gene's germline CDR1 is MNHNY and CDR2 SVGAGI (reference sequence). Trimming stripped 4 bases from V and 10 bases from J, with 13 bases between. The CDR3 sequence is CASSLGSGGKLFF. CDR3 DNA sequence: TGTGCCAGCAGTTTAGGGTCAGGAGGAAAACTGTTTTTT.

The genes are TRBV7-6 and TRBJ1-6, with TRBD1 matching 9 bases. Germline V gene sequence: CDR1 SGHVS, CDR2 FNYEAQ. This CDR3 is 14 amino acids long. J gave up 8 bases and V 5 bases, and 4 bases lay outside the gene matches. The CDR3 bases are TGTGCCAGCAGCGCCACAGGGGGCGATTCACCCCTCCACTTT. Its translation is CASSATGGDSPLHF.

The chain combines TRBV19 with TRBJ2-2; 14 positions agree with TRBD2. This CDR3 has 18 amino acids. V was clipped by 5 bases and J by 0 bases; unmatched bases: 5. Per the germline V gene, CDR1 is LNHDA and CDR2 is SQIVND (reference sequence). The CDR3 region has the DNA TGTGCCAGTAGTCCGGGACTAGCGGGGGACACGAACACCGGGGAGCTGTTTTTT. This translates into CASSPGLAGDTNTGELFF.

The genes are TRBV24-1 and TRBJ1-3, with D unresolved. CDR1 and CDR2 from the germline V gene are KGHDR and SFDVKD. The V end lost 10 bases, the J end lost 0 bases, and 18 bases lay between the germline ends. The CDR3 spans 16 residues. CDR3 amino acids: CATGGDFSVSGNTIYF. CDR3 nucleotides: TGTGCCACAGGAGGTGATTTCTCCGTCTCTGGAAACACCATATATTTT.

Written as DNA, the CDR3 is TGTGCCAGCATACCGCAGGGTGGGAATCAGCCCCAGCATTTT. Protein product: CASIPQGGNQPQHF. V usage is TRBV27 and J usage is TRBJ1-5, with a weak D call TRBD1 (5 bases). The CDR3 runs 14 residues. Germline V gene data show CDR1 as MNHEY and CDR2 as SMNVEV (reference sequence). Trimming stripped 7 bases from V and 4 bases from J, with 14 bases between.

The chain is built from TRBV5-1 and TRBJ1-2; the D gene is possibly TRBD1 (6 bases). CDR3 length: 13 residues. Germline V gene lookup returns CDR1 SGHRS and CDR2 YFSETQ. Trimming cost V 6 bases and J 4 bases, with 13 bases left between them. CDR3 region: CASKVGGGYGYTF. In DNA, the CDR3 is TGCGCCAGCAAGGTGGGAGGGGGCTATGGCTACACCTTC.

The CDR3 is CASSYLPQGSYEQYF. The CDR3, as DNA: TGTGCCAGCAGTTACCTGCCACAGGGAAGCTACGAGCAGTACTTC. The chain is built from TRBV6-5 and TRBJ2-7; weak D call: TRBD1 (6 bases). The V gene lost 2 bases and the J gene lost 3 bases, with 14 bases spanning the gap. This CDR3 contains 15 residues. Germline-derived CDR1 and CDR2 are MNHEY and SVGAGI.

J is TRBJ2-7 and V is TRBV6-5; 8 nucleotides match TRBD1. This CDR3 comprises 13 residues. The V gene end was trimmed by 6 bases and the J gene end by 3 bases; junction bases not matched to a gene: 4. The germline V gene has CDR1 MNHEY and CDR2 SVGAGI. The CDR3 loop reads CASSGQGVYEQYF. The CDR3 DNA follows: TGTGCCAGCAGCGGACAGGGAGTCTACGAGCAGTACTTC.

Regarding this clone: Because the CDR3's place on the DNA is in doubt, the DNA is left out and the CDR3 is given as listed by TCRdb. The CDR3 here is CASSGYVAGGSIIGFF. This sequence joins TRBV5-1 and TRBJ2-1; no DNA check was done on the table's D call, TRBD2. The CDR3 has 16 residues if both end residues are counted. Germline CDR1 SGHRS, CDR2 YFSETQ.

The chain is built from TRBV19 and TRBJ1-5, with a tentative D call TRBD1 (5 bases). CDR3 length equals 15 residues. Germline assignment: CDR1 LNHDA and CDR2 SQIVND (reference sequence). Trimming removed 7 bases at V and 6 bases at J, with 19 bases between. The CDR3 coding sequence is TGTGCCAGTAAGCCCGGGGGGGGACGGGGTCAGCCCCAGCATTTT. It encodes CASKPGGGRGQPQHF.

This chain joins TRBV10-2 and TRBJ2-1; D is perhaps TRBD1 (6 bases). Per the germline V gene, CDR1 is WSHSY and CDR2 is SAAADI. The length of the CDR3 is 16 residues. Trimming cost V 6 bases and J 0 bases, with 15 bases left between them. The CDR3 nucleotides are TGCGCCAGCAGACCGGGACATCCGAGCTCCTACAATGAGCAGTTCTTC. Its translation is CASRPGHPSSYNEQFF.

The CDR3 reads CASSAQGMNTEAFF. For the CDR3, the DNA is TGTGCCAGCAGCGCACAGGGTATGAACACTGAAGCTTTCTTT. The rearrangement uses TRBV2 and TRBJ1-1, with a weak D call TRBD1 (6 bases). Germline loops: CDR1 SNHLY, CDR2 FYNNEI. V lost 6 bases and J 0 bases, leaving 11 bases between the germline ends. This CDR3 is built from 14 residues.

This clone was seen more than once but under ten times. The genes are TRBV5-4 and TRBJ1-1, with 8 bases that match TRBD1. The V gene end was trimmed by 1 base and the J gene end by 5 bases; junction bases not matched to a gene: 10. The CDR3 extends over 16 amino acids. The germline V gene has CDR1 SGHNT and CDR2 YYREEE (reference sequence). The CDR3 DNA sequence: TGTGCCAGCAGCTTGCCCCCCAGGGGGCGAGGGACTGAAGCTTTCTTT. Translated, it gives CASSLPPRGRGTEAFF.

V gene TRBV6-5 combines with J gene TRBJ2-5; TRBD1 aligns across 9 bases. V was clipped by 6 bases and J by 5 bases; unmatched bases: 10. Germline loops: CDR1 MNHEY, CDR2 SVGAGI. The CDR3 totals 15 residues. The CDR3 DNA reads as TGTGCCAGCAGAAACCTCGACAGGGGGGAGGAGACCCAGTACTTC. Translation: CASRNLDRGEETQYF.

This clone has just one count. The gene calls are TRBV5-4 and TRBJ1-3; possible D gene TRBD1, 5 bases. V lost 1 base and J 0 bases, leaving 8 bases between the germline ends. Germline V lookup: CDR1 SGHNT, CDR2 YYREEE (reference sequence). The CDR3 extends over 15 amino acids. The CDR3 loop is CASSLRGSSGNTIYF. The CDR3, as DNA: TGTGCCAGCAGCTTGCGGGGGAGCTCTGGAAACACCATATATTTT.

This chain connects TRBV6-5 to TRBJ1-3, with D tentatively TRBD1 (5 bases). The CDR3 is 15 amino acids. The germline V and J ends were trimmed by 0 bases and 5 bases, with 11 bases remaining between them. CDR1 MNHEY and CDR2 SVGAGI come from the germline V gene. CDR3 nucleotides: TGTGCCAGCAGTTACTCTGGGGGGTTTCGAAACACCATATATTTT. Its translation is CASSYSGGFRNTIYF.

This chain joins TRBV30 and TRBJ1-1; D perhaps matches TRBD1 (5 bases). This CDR3 region has 13 residues. Trimming removed 3 bases from V and 2 bases from J, with 10 bases in between. Germline V gene lookup returns CDR1 GTSNPN and CDR2 SVGIG (reference sequence). This CDR3 reads CAWRRGVNTEAFF. The CDR3 nucleotides are TGTGCCTGGAGGCGGGGGGTAAACACTGAAGCTTTCTTT.

This rearrangement joins TRBV2 to TRBJ1-5; maybe TRBD1 (6 bases). Germline V lookup: CDR1 SNHLY, CDR2 FYNNEI. The CDR3 contains 16 residues. V lost 5 bases and J 2 bases, leaving 16 bases between the germline ends. CDR3 DNA sequence: TGTGCCAGCAGTCCAAGGGGGTACCTCGGCAATCAGCCCCAGCATTTT. Encoded protein: CASSPRGYLGNQPQHF. Full variable domain (missing parts from reference TRBV2 and TRBJ1-5): EPEVTQTPSHQVTQMGQEVILRCVPISNHLYFYWYRQILGQKVEFLVSFYNNEISEKSEIFDDQFSVERPDGSNFTLKIRSTKLEDSAMYFCASSPRGYLGNQPQHFGDGTRLSIL.

This sequence joins TRBV3-1 (or the pseudogene TRBV3-2) and TRBJ2-5, with 11 bases identical to TRBD2. The J segment lost 2 bases and the V segment lost 4 bases, leaving 6 bases of the junction unmatched. CDR3 size: 16 residues. CDR1 LGHDT and CDR2 YNNKEL come from the germline V gene (reference sequence). CDR3: CASSPTSGSRQETQYF. The CDR3 DNA sequence: TGTGCCAGCAGCCCTACTAGCGGGAGCCGGCAAGAGACCCAGTACTTC.

This rearrangement joins TRBV5-1 to TRBJ2-5, with a weak D call TRBD1 (6 bases). This CDR3 comprises 15 residues. Germline V gives CDR1 SGHRS, CDR2 YFSETQ. The V and J ends lost 3 bases and 1 base respectively, with 13 bases between them. The CDR3 region has the DNA TGCGCCAGCAGCTCGCCAGGACAGTCCCAAGAGACCCAGTACTTC. The encoded protein is CASSSPGQSQETQYF.

The chain has TRBV5-1 and TRBJ1-4, with TRBD1 matching 7 bases. CDR1 is SGHRS and CDR2 is YFSETQ in the germline V gene. Trimming at V came to 4 bases and at J to 4 bases, leaving 4 bases not matched to a gene. CDR3 length equals 14 residues. CDR3: CASSPGQINEKLFF. The CDR3 DNA sequence: TGCGCCAGCAGCCCGGGACAGATTAATGAAAAACTGTTTTTT.

The chain links TRBV5-1 to TRBJ2-6, with a weak D call TRBD2 (5 bases). Germline loops: CDR1 SGHRS, CDR2 YFSETQ. This CDR3 has 16 residues. Trimming took 5 bases from V and 4 from J, leaving 16 bases between them. The CDR3 spells CASRLAPSGGANVLTF. CDR3 bases: TGCGCCAGCAGGCTGGCGCCGAGCGGCGGGGCCAACGTCCTGACTTTC. The full variable domain, in which reference TRBV5-1 and TRBJ2-6 provide the parts outside the CDR3, is KAGVTQTPRYLIKTRGQQVTLSCSPISGHRSVSWYQQTPGQGLQFLFEYFSETQRNKGNFPGRFSGRQFSNSRSEMNVSTLELGDSALYLCASRLAPSGGANVLTFGAGSRLTVL.

V usage is TRBV6-5 and J usage is TRBJ1-1, with TRBD1 identical over 8 bases. The junction had 8 bases not matched to a gene; V was cut back by 6 bases and J by 2 bases. The CDR3 has 15 residues. Germline-derived CDR1 and CDR2 are MNHEY and SVGAGI. The CDR3 coding sequence is TGTGCCAGCAGAGTCTCGGACAGGGCCAACACTGAAGCTTTCTTT. Translated, it gives CASRVSDRANTEAFF.

This chain joins TRBV2 and TRBJ2-1, with D possibly TRBD2 on 6 matching bases. The CDR3 loop spans 13 amino acids. V dropped 5 bases and J dropped 11 bases, with 16 bases sitting between them. Per the germline V gene, CDR1 is SNHLY and CDR2 is FYNNEI. The CDR3 region is CASSSKGTPKQFF. CDR3 bases: TGTGCCAGCAGTTCCAAAGGGACTCCCAAGCAGTTCTTC.

The rearrangement links TRBV12-3 or TRBV12-4 to TRBJ1-6, with TRBD1 as a possible D gene (6 bases). Trimming removed 1 base at V and 9 bases at J, with 7 bases between. This CDR3 has 13 amino acids. CDR3 sequence reads: CASSLDRVSPLHF. The CDR3 nucleotides read TGTGCCAGCAGTTTAGACAGGGTTTCACCCCTCCACTTT.

The V and J genes are TRBV4-1 and TRBJ2-3, with D possibly being TRBD1 (5 bases). Germline CDR1 MGHRA, CDR2 YSYEKL. The V gene lost 0 bases and the J gene lost 0 bases, with 10 bases spanning the gap. The CDR3 consists of 16 residues. CDR3 in amino acids: CASSQDNRPSTDTQYF. CDR3 DNA sequence: TGCGCCAGCAGCCAAGATAACAGGCCTAGCACAGATACGCAGTATTTT.

The gene calls are TRBV18 and TRBJ2-1; 7 nucleotides align to TRBD1. The ends lost 0 bases at V and 10 bases at J; junction bases unmatched: 12. The CDR3 sequence is 16 residues long. Germline V gives CDR1 KGHSH, CDR2 LQKENI. For the CDR3, the DNA is TGTGCCAGCTCACCACCGAACGACAGGGTGAGGCTAGAGCAGTTCTTC. This sequence encodes CASSPPNDRVRLEQFF.

The CDR3 sequence: CASGLAVDEQYF. In nucleotides, the CDR3 is TGTGCCAGCGGACTCGCGGTGGACGAGCAGTACTTC. The gene calls are TRBV11-2 and TRBJ2-7; D might be TRBD2 (5 bases). Germline V gene lookup returns CDR1 SGHAT and CDR2 FQNNGV. The CDR3 spans 12 residues. V lost 8 bases and J 5 bases, leaving 13 bases between the germline ends.

The V gene is TRBV3-1 (or the pseudogene TRBV3-2), the J gene TRBJ2-7, with TRBD2 as a possible D gene (7 bases). Trimming removed 5 bases at V and 6 bases at J, with 20 bases between. This CDR3 is built from 15 residues. Germline CDR1 reads LGHDT; CDR2 reads YNNKEL (reference sequence). In DNA form, the CDR3 reads TGTGCCAGCAGCGCGAGGGGGGGACCGGGCGGCGAGCAGTACTTC. This codes for CASSARGGPGGEQYF.

This clone has a handful of counts. The chain is built from TRBV30 and TRBJ1-1; unclear D gene. The CDR3 has 13 amino acids. The V end was cut by 0 bases, the J end by 1 base, with 6 bases between. Germline values: CDR1 GTSNPN, CDR2 SVGIG (reference sequence). The CDR3 is CAWSVWPNTEAFF. The CDR3 DNA sequence: TGTGCCTGGAGTGTATGGCCGAACACTGAAGCTTTCTTT.

The V gene is TRBV20-1, the J gene TRBJ2-4; a possible D gene is TRBD1 (5 bases). The V gene's germline CDR1 is DFQATT and CDR2 SNEGSKA (reference sequence). Trimming stripped 6 bases from V and 7 bases from J, with 10 bases between. The length of the CDR3 is 11 residues. The CDR3 DNA sequence: TGCAGTGCCGCCCGACAGAACATTCAGTACTTC. The encoded protein is CSAARQNIQYF.

The V and J genes are TRBV27 and TRBJ2-7; 9 bases line up with TRBD2. This CDR3 has 17 residues. The V gene end was trimmed by 3 bases and the J gene end by 6 bases; junction bases not matched to a gene: 15. Germline CDR1 MNHEY, CDR2 SMNVEV (reference sequence). In nucleotides, the CDR3 is TGTGCCAGCAGTTTCCGTTGGGGGGTAGCGGGGGTCCGCGAGCAGTACTTC. Encoded protein: CASSFRWGVAGVREQYF.